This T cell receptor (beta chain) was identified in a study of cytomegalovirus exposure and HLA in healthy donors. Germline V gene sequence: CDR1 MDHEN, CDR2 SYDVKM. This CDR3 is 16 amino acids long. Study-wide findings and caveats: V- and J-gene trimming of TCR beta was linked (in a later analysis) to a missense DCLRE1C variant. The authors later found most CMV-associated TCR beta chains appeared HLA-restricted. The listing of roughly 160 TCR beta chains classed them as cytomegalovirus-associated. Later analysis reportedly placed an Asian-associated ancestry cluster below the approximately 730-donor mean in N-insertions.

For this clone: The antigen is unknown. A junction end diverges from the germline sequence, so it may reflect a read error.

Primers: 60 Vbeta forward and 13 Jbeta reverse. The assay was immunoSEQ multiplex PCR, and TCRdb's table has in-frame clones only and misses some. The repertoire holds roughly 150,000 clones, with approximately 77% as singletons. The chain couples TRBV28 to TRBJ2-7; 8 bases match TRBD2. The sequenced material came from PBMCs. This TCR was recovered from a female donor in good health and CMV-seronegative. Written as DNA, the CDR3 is TGTGTCAGCAGTTTATGGGTAGCGGGGACCTCCTACGAGCAGTACTTC. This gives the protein CVSSLWVAGTSYEQYF.